These T cell receptor beta chains were read from a single sample in a study of blood T cell repertoires in COVID-19. Some clones are missing from TCRdb's copy, which holds only in-frame ones; the method was immunoSEQ multiplex PCR. The sample carries around 190,000 clones, more than 65% recorded once. Specimen: peripheral blood. The source of these receptors is a human donor in a cohort sampled during active COVID-19. CDR3s include the opening cysteine and the closing phenylalanine or tryptophan. The D gene is left open where the match is weak. A clone size is listed for some rows: how often the clone was seen (once, few, many), or a class if it is expanded.

v_gene	j_gene	abundance	d_gene	CDR3aa	CDR3nt
TRBV18	TRBJ2-6	-	TRBD1	CASSPFSGTGGGSGANVLTF	TGTGCCAGCTCACCCTTCTCGGGGACAGGGGGCGGATCTGGGGCCAACGTCCTGACTTTC
TRBV4-1	TRBJ2-7	-	TRBD1	CASSLTDRDRYEQYF	TGCGCCAGCAGCCTTACCGACAGGGATCGGTACGAGCAGTACTTC
TRBV5-5	TRBJ1-1	few	-	CASSLTGTEAFF	TGTGCCAGCAGCTTGACCGGGACTGAAGCTTTCTTT
TRBV27	TRBJ2-7	once	TRBD2	CASSGLAGGFHEQYF	TGTGCCAGCAGCGGACTAGCGGGAGGTTTCCACGAGCAGTACTTC
TRBV18	TRBJ2-3	-	-	CASSPLLGGTDTQYF	TGTGCCAGCTCACCACTCCTAGGCGGCACAGATACGCAGTATTTT
TRBV21-1	TRBJ2-3	-	-	CASSKGNYPQYF	TGTGCCAGCAGCAAAGGTAACTATCCGCAGTATTTT
TRBV28	TRBJ2-1	-	-	CASSFAGLTEQFF	TGTGCCAGCAGTTTTGCAGGGTTAACCGAGCAGTTCTTC
TRBV5-5	TRBJ2-5	-	-	CASSPGLLQETQYF	TGTGCCAGCAGCCCGGGACTTCTTCAGGAGACCCAGTACTTC
TRBV27	TRBJ2-7	-	TRBD2	CASTGTPRGGQYF	TGTGCCAGCACAGGGACTCCCCGCGGGGGGCAGTACTTC
TRBV12-3/TRBV12-4	TRBJ1-1	-	-	CASAGGPHREAFF	TGTGCCAGCGCCGGGGGGCCGCATCGTGAAGCTTTCTTT
TRBV24-1	TRBJ1-1	-	-	CATSDLMTGEAFF	TGTGCCACCAGTGATTTAATGACAGGAGAAGCTTTCTTT
TRBV4-1	TRBJ1-6	-	-	CASSQGHGPNSPLHF	TGCGCCAGCAGCCAAGGTCACGGTCCTAATTCACCCCTCCACTTT
TRBV27	TRBJ1-6	-	TRBD1	CASSPRWTGGSPLHF	TGTGCCAGCAGTCCTCGATGGACAGGGGGTTCACCCCTCCACTTT
TRBV4-1	TRBJ1-2	-	TRBD1	CASSQGDRGYGYTF	TGCGCCAGCAGCCAAGGAGACAGGGGGTATGGCTACACCTTC
TRBV5-1	TRBJ1-1	-	-	CASSLGENTEAFF	TGCGCCAGCAGCTTGGGAGAGAACACTGAAGCTTTCTTT
TRBV3-1/TRBV3-2	TRBJ2-5	-	TRBD2	CASSQRLAGQETQYF	TGTGCCAGCAGCCAGAGACTAGCGGGGCAAGAGACCCAGTACTTC
TRBV18	TRBJ1-1	-	-	CASSPRQAPNTEAFF	TGTGCCAGCTCACCACGACAGGCGCCGAACACTGAAGCTTTCTTT